These T cell receptor beta chains were read from a single sample in a study of cytomegalovirus exposure and HLA in healthy donors. Sequencing used immunoSEQ multiplex PCR; TCRdb keeps in-frame clones, though not all of them. Of roughly 110,000 clones listed, roughly 82% are singletons. The sample comprised PBMCs. These receptors were collected from a man under 40 in good health and CMV-seropositive. Each CDR3 is given with its conserved first and last residue. Each record gives: D gene, J gene, clone size, V gene, CDR3 protein, CDR3 DNA. The D gene is left open where the match is weak. Clone size, where shown, is once, few, many, or a class for clones that have expanded.

d_call: TRBD1
j_call: TRBJ1-1
clone_size: -
v_call: TRBV7-2
cdr3_aa: CASRRQGAGNTEAFF
cdr3_nt: TGTGCCAGCAGACGCCAGGGGGCGGGCAACACTGAAGCTTTCTTT

d_call: -
j_call: TRBJ1-6
clone_size: -
v_call: TRBV7-6
cdr3_aa: CASSHDRGGRSPLHF
cdr3_nt: TGTGCCAGCAGCCACGACCGAGGGGGTCGATCACCCCTCCACTTT

d_call: TRBD2
j_call: TRBJ2-7
clone_size: -
v_call: TRBV4-1
cdr3_aa: CASSQLAGRYEQYF
cdr3_nt: TGCGCCAGCAGCCAACTAGCGGGGAGATACGAGCAGTACTTC

d_call: -
j_call: TRBJ1-2
clone_size: -
v_call: TRBV21-1
cdr3_aa: CASGGSSGYTF
cdr3_nt: TGTGCCAGCGGGGGGTCTAGTGGCTACACCTTC

d_call: -
j_call: TRBJ2-3
clone_size: -
v_call: TRBV5-8
cdr3_aa: CASSPLPGRLTDTQYF
cdr3_nt: TGTGCCAGCAGCCCCCTCCCGGGGAGGCTCACAGATACGCAGTATTTT

d_call: TRBD1
j_call: TRBJ1-3
clone_size: -
v_call: TRBV7-9
cdr3_aa: CASSLRGQGSGNTIYF
cdr3_nt: TGTGCCAGCAGCTTAAGGGGACAGGGCTCTGGAAACACCATATATTTT

d_call: -
j_call: TRBJ2-4
clone_size: few
v_call: TRBV14
cdr3_aa: CASSLGGGWGGPKNSQYF
cdr3_nt: TGTGCCAGCAGCCTTGGCGGGGGCTGGGGTGGGCCCAAAAACAGTCAGTACTTC

d_call: -
j_call: TRBJ1-4
clone_size: -
v_call: TRBV27
cdr3_aa: CASSYRPATNEKLFF
cdr3_nt: TGTGCCAGCAGCTACAGACCTGCAACTAATGAAAAACTGTTTTTT

d_call: TRBD1
j_call: TRBJ1-2
clone_size: -
v_call: TRBV2
cdr3_aa: CASSESFAGGYGYTF
cdr3_nt: TGTGCCAGCAGTGAATCCTTTGCAGGGGGGTATGGCTACACCTTC

d_call: -
j_call: TRBJ2-5
clone_size: -
v_call: TRBV2
cdr3_aa: CASRDLQETQYF
cdr3_nt: TGTGCCAGCAGGGACTTGCAAGAGACCCAGTACTTC

d_call: -
j_call: TRBJ1-1
clone_size: -
v_call: TRBV6-4
cdr3_aa: CASSGTDVGAPTEAFF
cdr3_nt: TGTGCCAGCAGTGGGACGGATGTGGGGGCCCCCACTGAAGCTTTCTTT

d_call: TRBD1
j_call: TRBJ1-6
clone_size: -
v_call: TRBV7-9
cdr3_aa: CASSLAEKGGQGNSPLHF
cdr3_nt: TGTGCCAGCAGCTTAGCTGAAAAAGGGGGACAGGGGAATTCACCCCTCCACTTT

d_call: -
j_call: TRBJ2-2
clone_size: -
v_call: TRBV7-9
cdr3_aa: CSSSLLAPLTNTGELFF
cdr3_nt: TGTTCCAGCAGCTTATTGGCTCCATTGACGAACACCGGGGAGCTGTTTTTT

d_call: TRBD1
j_call: TRBJ1-2
clone_size: -
v_call: TRBV29-1
cdr3_aa: CSVGSGTGGGGYTF
cdr3_nt: TGCAGCGTTGGTTCCGGGACAGGGGGTGGCGGCTACACCTTC

d_call: TRBD1
j_call: TRBJ1-2
clone_size: few
v_call: TRBV5-4
cdr3_aa: CASSSLTGNYGYTF
cdr3_nt: TGTGCCAGCAGCTCCCTGACAGGGAACTATGGCTACACCTTC